These 19 T cell receptor beta chains originate from one sample sequenced in a study of CD8 T cells in ankylosing spondylitis. A single record per CDR3 protein comes from TCRdb applying MiXCR to the 5' RACE reads. The sample yields under 250,000 distinct CDR3 sequences, approximately 11% seen once. The sequenced sample consisted of blood, either unsorted or a sorted T cell fraction (not recorded which). The receptor set was obtained from a male donor with ankylosing spondylitis or in good health (not recorded which).

Concerning this clonotype: A much larger clone is a single base away; this may be a read error. The V gene is TRBV12-3 or TRBV12-4, the J gene TRBJ1-5; 7 bases line up with TRBD1. The CDR3 is 19 residues long. DNA for the CDR3: TGTGCCTGCAGTTTAGCGTCAATCCCCCGACAGGGCCCAGAGCGGCCCCAGCATTTT. It yields the protein CACSLASIPRQGPERPQHF.

This clonotype was detected ten times or more. Here the CDR3 reads CSVFVSGANVLTF. The CDR3 DNA reads as TGCAGCGTTTTCGTCTCTGGGGCCAACGTCCTGACTTTC. V gene TRBV29-1 combines with J gene TRBJ2-6, with no clear D. The length of the CDR3 is 13 residues. Germline V lookup: CDR1 SQVTM, CDR2 ANQGSEA. Trimming took off 5 bases at V and 0 bases at J, with 5 bases between the two ends.

Ten or more counts support this clonotype. The rearrangement links TRBV9 to TRBJ2-1; 8 bases match TRBD2. In germline, CDR1 is SGDLS, CDR2 YYNGEE. CDR3 length equals 16 residues. V lost 4 bases to trimming and J lost 7 bases; unmatched junction nucleotides: 13. The CDR3 loop is CASSPGGGTVLNEQFF. CDR3 DNA sequence: TGTGCCAGCAGCCCAGGCGGGGGGACGGTATTAAATGAGCAGTTCTTC.

This clonotype was observed a few times. This rearrangement joins TRBV7-2 to TRBJ2-5, with a tentative D call TRBD2 (6 bases). V lost 4 bases, J lost 3 bases, and 12 bases lay in between. Germline V lookup: CDR1 SGHTA, CDR2 FQGNSA. The CDR3 loop spans 14 amino acids. The DNA of the CDR3 is TGTGCCAGCAGCTCCATAGCGGATGAAGAGACCCAGTACTTC. It is translated as CASSSIADEETQYF.

This clonotype showed up many times. The chain links TRBV21-1 to TRBJ2-1. TRBV21-1 is given as a pseudogene. This CDR3 spans 12 amino acids. The CDR3 is CASSKGANEQFF. DNA of the CDR3: TGTGCCAGCAGCAAAGGCGCCAATGAGCAGTTCTTC.

In its sample, this clonotype was seen many times. The V gene is TRBV12-3 or TRBV12-4, the J gene TRBJ2-7; perhaps TRBD1 as D (5 bases). The CDR3 loop spans 14 amino acids. Trimming cost V 6 bases and J 3 bases, with 15 bases left between them. The CDR3: CASSHDKGNYEQYF. Here the CDR3 DNA reads TGTGCCAGCAGCCATGACAAGGGGAACTACGAGCAGTACTTC.

There are a few counts of this clonotype. This sequence joins TRBV7-2 and TRBJ2-7; D is unclear. V shed 3 bases and J shed 0 bases, with 9 bases lying between them. CDR1 SGHTA and CDR2 FQGNSA come from the germline V gene. The CDR3 covers 14 residues. The CDR3 spells CASSLAGISYEQYF. The CDR3 bases are TGTGCCAGCAGCTTGGCCGGAATCTCCTACGAGCAGTACTTC.

In its sample, this clonotype was seen many times. The V gene is TRBV4-2, the J gene TRBJ2-7; 7 nucleotides align to TRBD2. There are 16 residues in the CDR3. The germline V gene has CDR1 LGHNA and CDR2 YNFKEQ. V dropped 0 bases and J dropped 3; count of bases not matched to a gene: 8. The CDR3 loop reads CASSQDGRGTYYEQYF. The DNA for the CDR3 is TGTGCCAGCAGCCAAGATGGGCGGGGGACCTACTACGAGCAGTACTTC.

The rearrangement joins TRBV24-1 to TRBJ2-1, with D possibly being TRBD2 (6 bases). The CDR3 is 21 amino acids. Trimming left V 0 bases short and J 4 bases short, with 27 bases between. CDR1 is KGHDR and CDR2 is SFDVKD in the germline V gene. In nucleotides, the CDR3 is TGTGCCACCAGTGATTTGCCGGGAGCGGTCACGGGACCAATACGATACAATGAGCAGTTCTTC. Translating it yields CATSDLPGAVTGPIRYNEQFF.

V usage is TRBV11-2 and J usage is TRBJ2-1; 7 bases are a match to TRBD2. The CDR3 totals 12 residues. Germline V CDR1 and CDR2: SGHAT, FQNNGV. V was pared by 4 bases and J by 9 bases, with 3 bases of the junction left unmatched. The CDR3 DNA reads as TGTGCCAGCAGCTGGGAGGGCGTTGAGCAGTTCTTC. This encodes CASSWEGVEQFF.

This clonotype was observed a few times. The V gene is TRBV29-1, the J gene TRBJ2-7, with D perhaps being TRBD1 or TRBD2 (5 bases each). CDR3 length: 11 residues. The germline V gene encodes CDR1 SQVTM and CDR2 ANQGSEA. The V and J ends lost 6 bases and 4 bases respectively, with 10 bases between them. In DNA, the CDR3 is TGCAGCGTGGACGAGGGGTACGAGCAGTACTTC. Protein sequence: CSVDEGYEQYF.

As for this clonotype: A much larger clone is a single base away; this may be a read error. CDR3 sequence reads: CASSSFLGRTGELFF. In DNA, the CDR3 is TGCGCCAGCAGCTCATTTCTAGGGCGCACCGGGGAGCTGTTTTTT. The chain couples TRBV5-1 to TRBJ2-2; D gene unclear. Germline loops: CDR1 SGHRS, CDR2 YFSETQ. The CDR3 runs 15 residues. Trimming shortened V by 3 bases and J by 4 bases, and 13 bases separated the two germline ends.

This clonotype came up many times. The rearrangement uses TRBV9 and TRBJ2-1, with D unclear. V gave up 4 bases and J gave up 0 bases, with 8 bases separating them. CDR1 is SGDLS, CDR2 YYNGEE, per germline. The CDR3 has 14 residues. CDR3 region: CASSPLSSYNEQFF. The DNA of the CDR3 is TGTGCCAGCAGCCCCTTAAGCTCCTACAATGAGCAGTTCTTC.

The rearrangement links TRBV2 to TRBJ1-2; TRBD1 matches at 8 bases. CDR3 length: 12 amino acids. Germline V gene sequence: CDR1 SNHLY, CDR2 FYNNEI. J was trimmed by 7 bases and V by 11 bases; bases with no gene match: 9. The DNA of the CDR3 is TGTGCCTCACTAGGACAGGGTACTGGCTACACCTTC. Translating it yields CASLGQGTGYTF.

V and J are TRBV19 and TRBJ1-5, with 7 positions matching TRBD1. CDR1 is LNHDA and CDR2 is SQIVND in the germline V gene (reference sequence). With V trimmed by 7 bases and J by 3 bases, 21 bases remained unmatched. The CDR3 totals 19 residues. In DNA, the CDR3 is TGTGCCAGTACCGGACAGGACACATGGGAAATATCGAACAATCAGCCCCAGCATTTT. Protein: CASTGQDTWEISNNQPQHF.

The rearrangement uses TRBV27 and TRBJ2-5, with TRBD2 matching 8 bases. V shed 4 bases, J shed 5 bases, and the junction held 9 bases outside the gene matches. This CDR3 is 15 amino acids long. The V gene's germline CDR1 is MNHEY and CDR2 SMNVEV (reference sequence). In DNA form, the CDR3 reads TGTGCCAGCAGTTCCAGCGGGAGTACTGTCGAGACCCAGTACTTC. This codes for CASSSSGSTVETQYF.

This clonotype was counted many times. The rearrangement links TRBV5-1 to TRBJ2-1; D assignment may be TRBD1 or TRBD2 (6 bases each). This CDR3 comprises 16 residues. The germline CDR1 and CDR2 sequences are SGHRS and YFSETQ. V was shortened by 7 bases and J by 0 bases, with 17 bases between the two germline ends. In DNA form, the CDR3 reads TGCGCCAGCGCTCCTCTAGGGGGGAGCTCCTACAATGAGCAGTTCTTC. Encoded protein: CASAPLGGSSYNEQFF.

This clonotype was detected ten times or more. The V and J genes are TRBV5-1 and TRBJ2-5; TRBD1 matches 10 bases. Germline CDR1 reads SGHRS; CDR2 reads YFSETQ. With 3 bases clipped from V and 6 bases from J, the junction kept 14 bases outside the gene matches. This CDR3 has 17 residues. The CDR3: CASSWNLPGQGNQTQYF. In nucleotides, the CDR3 is TGCGCCAGCAGCTGGAATCTTCCGGGACAGGGGAACCAGACCCAGTACTTC.

This clonotype has a count of ten or more. The CDR3 here is CSAPGAGDNSPLHF. In DNA, the CDR3 is TGCAGTGCCCCCGGGGCAGGGGATAATTCACCCCTCCACTTT. This chain joins TRBV20-1 and TRBJ1-6; possibly TRBD1 for D (6 bases). This CDR3 comprises 14 residues. V was cut by 6 bases and J by 5 bases, with 14 bases left in between. From germline, CDR1 is DFQATT and CDR2 SNEGSKA (reference sequence).